The source of this TCR beta chain is a study of T cell repertoires in cytomegalovirus infection. Many counts were recorded for this clonotype. TCRdb passed the reads through MiXCR, listing each CDR3 protein once. This sample yields 300,000 to 450,000 distinct CDR3 sequences, of which around a sixth are seen a single time; around 8.6% belongs to the top ten. This clonotype originated in a human donor in good health (CMV status not recorded). Some clones in this sample may be carry-over from other donors' samples. Sequences were obtained from PBMCs.

In DNA form, the CDR3 reads TGTGCCAGCAGCGCCCGGACCGGCCGAGGGGGATACACCTTC. Protein sequence: CASSARTGRGGYTF. The V and J genes are TRBV7-8 and TRBJ1-2, with a tentative D call TRBD1 (6 bases). Trimming pared 5 bases from V and 11 bases from J, leaving 21 bases between. The germline V gene has CDR1 SGHVS and CDR2 FQNEAQ. The length of the CDR3 is 14 residues.